This T cell receptor (beta chain) was captured in a study of beta chain features in type 1 diabetes. Study-level points and caveats: People with Type 1 diabetes carried modestly yet significantly shorter TCRB CDR3s in all four CD4+ subsets. TCRB rearrangement may or may not be influenced by HLA type; here this remained unresolved.

Every bit of the isolated RNA underwent reverse transcription, so sequencing read expressed TCRB transcripts. Regulatory, naive and central memory T cell samples averaged approximately 3.4 million reads. Data came from immunoSEQ multiplex PCR; TCRdb stores just in-frame clones and leaves some out. The sample has 640,000 or so clones, about an eighth seen once. CDR1 SQVTM and CDR2 ANQGSEA come from the germline V gene. Trimming removed 6 bases at V and 3 bases at J, with 17 bases between. This CDR3 comprises 15 residues. This clone was recorded a few times. The antigen is unknown. The authors took one heparinised blood draw, averaging about 120 mL, from each donor.

The TCR was taken from a man aged 18 to 35 with type 1 diabetes. The chain is built from TRBV29-1 and TRBJ1-4, with D possibly TRBD1 on 5 matching bases. What was sequenced was naive CD4+ T cells from blood. CDR3 sequence reads: CSVSRGAGANEKLFF. Here the CDR3 DNA reads TGCAGCGTGTCCAGAGGGGCGGGGGCTAATGAAAAACTGTTTTTT.